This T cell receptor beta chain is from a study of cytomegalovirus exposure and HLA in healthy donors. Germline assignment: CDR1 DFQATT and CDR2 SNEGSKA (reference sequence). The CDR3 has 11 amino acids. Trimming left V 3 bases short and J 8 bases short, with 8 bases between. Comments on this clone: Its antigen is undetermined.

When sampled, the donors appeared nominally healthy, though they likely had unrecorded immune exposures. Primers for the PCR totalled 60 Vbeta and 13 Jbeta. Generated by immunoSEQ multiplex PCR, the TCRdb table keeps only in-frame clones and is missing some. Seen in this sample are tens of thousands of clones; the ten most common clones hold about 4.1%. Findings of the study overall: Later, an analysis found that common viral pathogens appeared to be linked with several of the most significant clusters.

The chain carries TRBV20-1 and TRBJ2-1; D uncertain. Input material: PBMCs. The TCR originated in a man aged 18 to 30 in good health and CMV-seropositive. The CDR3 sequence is CSASSEDEQFF. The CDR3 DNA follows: TGCAGTGCTAGTTCAGAGGATGAGCAGTTCTTC.